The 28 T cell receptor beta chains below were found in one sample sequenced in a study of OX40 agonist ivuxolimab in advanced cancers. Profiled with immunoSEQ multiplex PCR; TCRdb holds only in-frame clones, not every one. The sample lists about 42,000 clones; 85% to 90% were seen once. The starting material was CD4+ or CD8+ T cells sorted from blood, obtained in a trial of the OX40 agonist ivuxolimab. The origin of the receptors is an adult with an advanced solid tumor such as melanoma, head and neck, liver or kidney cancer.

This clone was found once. As DNA, the CDR3 is TGCGCCAGCAGCCAAGACACAGGGCGAGACTATGGCTACACCTTC. It codes for CASSQDTGRDYGYTF. The chain uses TRBV4-1 and TRBJ1-2, with D tentatively TRBD1 (6 bases). Per the germline V gene, CDR1 is MGHRA and CDR2 is YSYEKL. V was cut by 0 bases and J by 3 bases, with 11 bases left in between. The CDR3 has 15 amino acids.

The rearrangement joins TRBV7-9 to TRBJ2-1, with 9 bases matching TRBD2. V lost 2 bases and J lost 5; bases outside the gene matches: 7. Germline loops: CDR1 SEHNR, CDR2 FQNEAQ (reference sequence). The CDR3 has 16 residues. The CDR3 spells CASSLLTGTSNNEQFF. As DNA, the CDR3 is TGTGCCAGCAGCTTATTAACCGGGACTAGCAACAATGAGCAGTTCTTC.

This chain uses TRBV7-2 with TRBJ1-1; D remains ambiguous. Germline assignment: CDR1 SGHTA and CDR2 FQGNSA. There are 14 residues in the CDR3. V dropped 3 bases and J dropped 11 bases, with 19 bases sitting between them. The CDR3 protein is CASSFQVNVAWAFF. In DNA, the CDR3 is TGTGCCAGCAGCTTCCAGGTCAACGTAGCTTGGGCTTTCTTT.

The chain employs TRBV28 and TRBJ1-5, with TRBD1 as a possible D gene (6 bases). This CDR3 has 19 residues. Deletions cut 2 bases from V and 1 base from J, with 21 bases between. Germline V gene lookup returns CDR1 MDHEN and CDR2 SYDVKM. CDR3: CASSLAEQGFDVSNQPQHF. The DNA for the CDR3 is TGTGCCAGCAGTTTAGCGGAACAGGGCTTCGATGTGAGCAATCAGCCCCAGCATTTT.

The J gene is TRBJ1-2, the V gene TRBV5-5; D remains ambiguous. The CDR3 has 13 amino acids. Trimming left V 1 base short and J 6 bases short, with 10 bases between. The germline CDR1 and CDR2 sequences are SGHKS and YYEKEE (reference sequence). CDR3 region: CASSLSAGNGYTF. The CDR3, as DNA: TGTGCCAGCAGCTTGTCCGCTGGCAATGGCTACACCTTC.

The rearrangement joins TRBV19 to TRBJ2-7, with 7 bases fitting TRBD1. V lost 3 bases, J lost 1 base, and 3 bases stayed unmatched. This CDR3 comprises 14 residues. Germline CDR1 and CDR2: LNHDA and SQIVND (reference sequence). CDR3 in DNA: TGTGCCAGTAGTATGGGACAGCGTTCCTACGAGCAGTACTTC. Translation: CASSMGQRSYEQYF.

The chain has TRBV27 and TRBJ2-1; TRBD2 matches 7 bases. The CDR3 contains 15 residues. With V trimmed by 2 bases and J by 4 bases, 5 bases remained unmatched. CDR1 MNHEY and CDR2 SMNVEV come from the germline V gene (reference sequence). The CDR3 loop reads CASSLREGKYNEQFF. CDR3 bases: TGTGCCAGCAGTTTAAGGGAGGGCAAATACAATGAGCAGTTCTTC.

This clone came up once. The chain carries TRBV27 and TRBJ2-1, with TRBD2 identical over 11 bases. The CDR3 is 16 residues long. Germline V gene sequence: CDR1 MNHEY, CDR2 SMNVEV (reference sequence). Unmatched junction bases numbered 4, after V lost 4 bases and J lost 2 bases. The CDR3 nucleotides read TGTGCCAGCAGTTCGGTAGCGGGGGGGCCCTACAATGAGCAGTTCTTC. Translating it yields CASSSVAGGPYNEQFF.

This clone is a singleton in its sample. The CDR3 bases are TGTGCCAGCAGTTTAATCAACACCGGGGAGCTGTTTTTT. Its protein is CASSLINTGELFF. The V and J genes are TRBV28 and TRBJ2-2; D is undetermined. The V and J ends lost 2 bases and 2 bases respectively, with 3 bases between them. The CDR3 sequence is 13 residues long. Germline-derived CDR1 and CDR2 are MDHEN and SYDVKM.

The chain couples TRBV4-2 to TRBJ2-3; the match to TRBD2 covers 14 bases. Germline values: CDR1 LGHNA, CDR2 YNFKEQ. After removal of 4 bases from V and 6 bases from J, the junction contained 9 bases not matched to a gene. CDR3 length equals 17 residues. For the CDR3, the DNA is TGTGCCAGCAGCCTCCGGGGACTAGCGGGGGCAAACGATACGCAGTATTTT. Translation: CASSLRGLAGANDTQYF.

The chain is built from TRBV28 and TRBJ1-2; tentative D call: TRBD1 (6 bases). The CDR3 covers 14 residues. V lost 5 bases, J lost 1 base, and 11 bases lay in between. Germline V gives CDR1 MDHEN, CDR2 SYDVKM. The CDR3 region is CASSRDTSNYGYTF. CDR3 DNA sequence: TGTGCCAGCAGTAGGGACACAAGTAACTATGGCTACACCTTC.

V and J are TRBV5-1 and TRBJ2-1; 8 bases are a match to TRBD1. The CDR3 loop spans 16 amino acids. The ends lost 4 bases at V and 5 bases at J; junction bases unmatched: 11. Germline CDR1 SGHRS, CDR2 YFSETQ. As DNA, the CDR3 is TGCGCCAGCAGCCCAACCCGGGACAGGACCAACAATGAGCAGTTCTTC. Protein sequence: CASSPTRDRTNNEQFF.

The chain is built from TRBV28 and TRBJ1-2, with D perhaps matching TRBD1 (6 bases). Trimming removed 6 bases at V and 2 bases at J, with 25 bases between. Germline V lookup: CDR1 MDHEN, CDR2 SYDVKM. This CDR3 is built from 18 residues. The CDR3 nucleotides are TGTGCCAGCAGCCGCGGACAGCCTCCAGTCTTTTCCAACTATGGCTACACCTTC. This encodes CASSRGQPPVFSNYGYTF.

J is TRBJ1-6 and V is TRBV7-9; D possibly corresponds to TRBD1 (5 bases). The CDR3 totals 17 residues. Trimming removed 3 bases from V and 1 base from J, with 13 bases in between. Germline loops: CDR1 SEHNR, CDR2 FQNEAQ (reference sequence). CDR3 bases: TGTGCCAGCAGCTTTCCTCCGGGGCATTCCTATAATTCACCCCTCCACTTT. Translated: CASSFPPGHSYNSPLHF.

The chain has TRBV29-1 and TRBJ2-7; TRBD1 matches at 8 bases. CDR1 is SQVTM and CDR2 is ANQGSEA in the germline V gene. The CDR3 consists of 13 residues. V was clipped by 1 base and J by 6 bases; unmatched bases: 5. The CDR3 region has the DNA TGCAGCGTTGAAGGGGCAGGGGGCGGCGAGCAGTACTTC. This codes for CSVEGAGGGEQYF.

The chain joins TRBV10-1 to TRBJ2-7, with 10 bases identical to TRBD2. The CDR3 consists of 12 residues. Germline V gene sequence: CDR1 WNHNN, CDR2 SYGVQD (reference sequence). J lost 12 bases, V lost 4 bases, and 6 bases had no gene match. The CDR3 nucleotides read TGCGCCAGCAGTGGGACTAGCGGCCCGTCGTACTTC. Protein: CASSGTSGPSYF.

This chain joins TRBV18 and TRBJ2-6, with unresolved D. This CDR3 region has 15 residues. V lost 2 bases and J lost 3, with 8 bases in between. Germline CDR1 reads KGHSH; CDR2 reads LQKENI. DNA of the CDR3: TGTGCCAGCTCACCAATAGGCTTTGGGGCCAACGTCCTGACTTTC. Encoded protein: CASSPIGFGANVLTF. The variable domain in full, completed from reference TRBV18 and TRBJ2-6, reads NAGVMQNPRHLVRRRGQEARLRCSPMKGHSHVYWYRQLPEEGLKFMVYLQKENIIDESGMPKERFSAEFPKEGPSILRIQQVVRGDSAAYFCASSPIGFGANVLTFGAGSRLTVL.

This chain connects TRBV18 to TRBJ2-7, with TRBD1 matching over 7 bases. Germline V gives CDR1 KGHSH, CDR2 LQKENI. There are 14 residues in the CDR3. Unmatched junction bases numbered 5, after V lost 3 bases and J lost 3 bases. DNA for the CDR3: TGTGCCAGCTCACCGTCCCGGGACAGCTACGAGCAGTACTTC. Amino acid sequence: CASSPSRDSYEQYF.

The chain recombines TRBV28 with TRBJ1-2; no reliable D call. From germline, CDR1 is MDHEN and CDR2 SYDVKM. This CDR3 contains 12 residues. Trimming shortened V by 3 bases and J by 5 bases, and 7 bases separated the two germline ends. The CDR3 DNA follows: TGTGCCAGCAGTTTCCGGGGATATGGCTACACCTTC. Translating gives CASSFRGYGYTF.

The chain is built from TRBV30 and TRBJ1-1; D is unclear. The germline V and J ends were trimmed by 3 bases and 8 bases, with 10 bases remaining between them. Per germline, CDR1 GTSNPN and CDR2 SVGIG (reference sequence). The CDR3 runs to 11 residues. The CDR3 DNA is TGTGCCTGGAGAATGAGGGTGGAAGCTTTCTTT. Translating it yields CAWRMRVEAFF.

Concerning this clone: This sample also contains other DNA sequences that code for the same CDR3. The CDR3 region has the DNA TGCGCCAGCAGCTCACAAGAGACCCAGTACTTC. This translates into CASSSQETQYF. This sequence joins TRBV5-1 and TRBJ2-5; no clear D. The CDR3 covers 11 residues. Trimming stripped 3 bases from V and 2 bases from J, with 2 bases between. Per germline, CDR1 SGHRS and CDR2 YFSETQ. The complete variable domain, with remaining parts taken from reference TRBV5-1 and TRBJ2-5, reads KAGVTQTPRYLIKTRGQQVTLSCSPISGHRSVSWYQQTPGQGLQFLFEYFSETQRNKGNFPGRFSGRQFSNSRSEMNVSTLELGDSALYLCASSSQETQYFGPGTRLLVL.

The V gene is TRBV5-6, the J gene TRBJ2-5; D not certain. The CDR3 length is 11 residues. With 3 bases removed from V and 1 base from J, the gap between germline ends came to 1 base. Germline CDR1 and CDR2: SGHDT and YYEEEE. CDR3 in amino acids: CASSSQETQYF. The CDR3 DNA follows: TGTGCCAGCAGCTCCCAAGAGACCCAGTACTTC. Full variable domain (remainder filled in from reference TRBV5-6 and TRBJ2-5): DAGVTQSPTHLIKTRGQQVTLRCSPKSGHDTVSWYQQALGQGPQFIFQYYEEEERQRGNFPDRFSGHQFPNYSSELNVNALLLGDSALYLCASSSQETQYFGPGTRLLVL.

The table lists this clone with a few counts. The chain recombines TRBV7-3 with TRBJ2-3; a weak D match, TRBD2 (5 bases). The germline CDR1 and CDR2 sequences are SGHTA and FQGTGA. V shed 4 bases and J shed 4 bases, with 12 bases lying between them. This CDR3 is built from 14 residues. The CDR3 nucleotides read TGTGCCAGCAGCTCCCACGCTAGCCCAGATACGCAGTATTTT. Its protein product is CASSSHASPDTQYF.

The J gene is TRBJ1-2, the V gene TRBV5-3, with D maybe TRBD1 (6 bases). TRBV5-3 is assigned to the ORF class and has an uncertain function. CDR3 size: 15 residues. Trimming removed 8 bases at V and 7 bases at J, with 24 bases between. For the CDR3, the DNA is TGTGCCAGCAGCCCCCGTGGGCAGGGGATAGGTGGCTACACCTTC. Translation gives CASSPRGQGIGGYTF.

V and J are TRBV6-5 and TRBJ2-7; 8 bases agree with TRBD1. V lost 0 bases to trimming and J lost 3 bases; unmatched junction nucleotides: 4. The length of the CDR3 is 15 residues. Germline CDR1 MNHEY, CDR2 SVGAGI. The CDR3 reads CASSYSGTGGYEQYF. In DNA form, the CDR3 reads TGTGCCAGCAGTTACTCAGGGACAGGTGGCTACGAGCAGTACTTC.

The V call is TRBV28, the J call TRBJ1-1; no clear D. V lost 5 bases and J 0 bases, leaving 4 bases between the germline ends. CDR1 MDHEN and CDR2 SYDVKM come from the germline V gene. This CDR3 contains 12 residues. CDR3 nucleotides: TGTGCCAGCAGTCAGATGAACACTGAAGCTTTCTTT. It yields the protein CASSQMNTEAFF. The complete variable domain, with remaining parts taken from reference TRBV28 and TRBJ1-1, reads DVKVTQSSRYLVKRTGEKVFLECVQDMDHENMFWYRQDPGLGLRLIYFSYDVKMKEKGDIPEGYSVSREKKERFSLILESASTNQTSMYLCASSQMNTEAFFGQGTRLTVV.

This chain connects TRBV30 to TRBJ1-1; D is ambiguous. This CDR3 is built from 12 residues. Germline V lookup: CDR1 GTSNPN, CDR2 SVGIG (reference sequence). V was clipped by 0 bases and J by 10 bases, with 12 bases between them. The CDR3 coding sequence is TGTGCCTGGAGTGTACTCGGGCAGCGAGCTTTCTTT. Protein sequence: CAWSVLGQRAFF.

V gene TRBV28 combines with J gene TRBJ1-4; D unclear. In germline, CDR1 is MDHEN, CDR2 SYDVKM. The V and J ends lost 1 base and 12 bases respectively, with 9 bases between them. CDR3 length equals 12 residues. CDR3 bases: TGTGCCAGCAGTTTATCTTATACAGAACTGTTTTTT. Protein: CASSLSYTELFF.